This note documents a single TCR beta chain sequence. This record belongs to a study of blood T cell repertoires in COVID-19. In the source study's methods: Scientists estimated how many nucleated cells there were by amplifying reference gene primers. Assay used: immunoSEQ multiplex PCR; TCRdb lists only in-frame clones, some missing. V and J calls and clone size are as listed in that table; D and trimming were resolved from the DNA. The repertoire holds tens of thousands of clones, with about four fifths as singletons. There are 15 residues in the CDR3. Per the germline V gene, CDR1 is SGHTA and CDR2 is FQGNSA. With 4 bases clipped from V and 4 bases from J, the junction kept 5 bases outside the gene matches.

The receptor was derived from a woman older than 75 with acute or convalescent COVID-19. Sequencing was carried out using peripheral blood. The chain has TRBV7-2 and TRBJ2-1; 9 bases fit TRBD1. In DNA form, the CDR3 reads TGTGCCAGCAGCTCCCAGACAGGGGGGTACAATGAGCAGTTCTTC. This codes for CASSSQTGGYNEQFF.